These 18 T cell receptor beta chains were all obtained from the same sample, sequenced in a study of cytomegalovirus exposure and HLA in healthy donors. Primers for the PCR totalled 60 Vbeta and 13 Jbeta. Clones were read by immunoSEQ multiplex PCR, and TCRdb kept only the in-frame ones, dropping some. The sample shows roughly 190,000 clones, roughly 80% of them seen only once. The sequencing sample was made of PBMCs. These receptors were taken from a female donor in good health and CMV-seronegative.

This rearrangement joins TRBV5-1 to TRBJ1-2; 7 bases match TRBD1. The length of the CDR3 is 15 residues. Unmatched junction bases numbered 11, after V lost 6 bases and J lost 3 bases. The germline V gene has CDR1 SGHRS and CDR2 YFSETQ. DNA of the CDR3: TGCGCCAGCAAGATCTCGACAGGGACGGACTATGGCTACACCTTC. Its protein is CASKISTGTDYGYTF.

The V gene is TRBV9, the J gene TRBJ2-1; a weak D match, TRBD2 (7 bases). The CDR3 is 15 amino acids. Germline V gene data show CDR1 as SGDLS and CDR2 as YYNGEE. V was clipped by 0 bases and J by 4 bases, with 11 bases between them. This CDR3 reads CASSVEEGGYNEQFF. CDR3 nucleotides: TGTGCCAGCAGCGTAGAGGAGGGGGGGTACAATGAGCAGTTCTTC.

This clone has a single count. This chain links TRBV5-1 with TRBJ1-1, with TRBD1 matching over 7 bases. Germline V CDR1 and CDR2: SGHRS, YFSETQ. This CDR3 has 14 residues. Trimming took 4 bases from V and 2 from J; bases not matched to a gene: 5. CDR3 in amino acids: CASSRQGTNTEAFF. The CDR3 nucleotides are TGCGCCAGCAGCCGACAGGGTACAAACACTGAAGCTTTCTTT.

V and J are TRBV7-9 and TRBJ2-3; 9 nucleotides align to TRBD2. CDR1 SEHNR and CDR2 FQNEAQ come from the germline V gene (reference sequence). The CDR3 extends over 16 amino acids. V shed 1 base and J 3 bases; nucleotides not matched to a gene: 5. CDR3 DNA sequence: TGTGCCAGCAGCTTAGGTGTGACTAGCGGTACAGATACGCAGTATTTT. Protein sequence: CASSLGVTSGTDTQYF.

J is TRBJ1-5 and V is TRBV29-1; 7 bases align to TRBD1. J gave up 7 bases and V 6 bases, and 6 bases lay outside the gene matches. The CDR3 covers 12 residues. Germline CDR1 SQVTM, CDR2 ANQGSEA. In DNA, the CDR3 is TGCAGCGTACAGGGGTATGGACAGCCCCAGCATTTT. Translated: CSVQGYGQPQHF.

The CDR3 coding sequence is TGTGCCAGCAGCTCCCGACAGGGGGAATACTACACCTTC. It is translated as CASSSRQGEYYTF. The V call is TRBV7-3, the J call TRBJ1-2; 9 bases fit TRBD1. V shed 4 bases and J 10 bases; nucleotides not matched to a gene: 7. Germline CDR1 and CDR2: SGHTA and FQGTGA. There are 13 residues in the CDR3.

The chain is built from TRBV6-7 and TRBJ1-5, with D unclear. TRBV6-7 is classed as an ORF, of uncertain function. The CDR3 consists of 10 residues. V dropped 5 bases and J dropped 7 bases, with 3 bases sitting between them. DNA for the CDR3: TGTGCCAGCAGTCCGCAGCCCCAGCATTTT. This encodes CASSPQPQHF.

This clone was seen more than once but under ten times. This chain joins TRBV30 and TRBJ2-5; 9 bases align to TRBD2. CDR1 is GTSNPN and CDR2 is SVGIG in the germline V gene (reference sequence). The length of the CDR3 is 17 residues. V was clipped by 0 bases and J by 5 bases; unmatched bases: 13. The CDR3 DNA is TGTGCCTGGAGTGTAGGGGGAGCGGGAGGAGGGGGGGAGACCCAGTACTTC. Its translation is CAWSVGGAGGGGETQYF. Full variable domain (remainder filled in from reference TRBV30 and TRBJ2-5): SQTIHQWPATLVQPVGSPLSLECTVEGTSNPNLYWYRQAAGRGLQLLFYSVGIGQISSEVPQNLSASRPQDRQFILSSKKLLLSDSGFYLCAWSVGGAGGGGETQYFGPGTRLLVL.

The J gene is TRBJ1-1, the V gene TRBV7-8; D gene ambiguous. The CDR3 has 14 amino acids. Trimming stripped 5 bases from V and 4 bases from J, with 14 bases between. Germline V gene lookup returns CDR1 SGHVS and CDR2 FQNEAQ. CDR3 region: CASSAEEEATEAFF. The CDR3 DNA reads TGTGCCAGCAGCGCCGAGGAGGAGGCCACTGAAGCTTTCTTT. The full variable domain, rest sourced from reference TRBV7-8 and TRBJ1-1, is GAGVSQSPRYKVAKRGQDVALRCDPISGHVSLFWYQQALGQGPEFLTYFQNEAQLDKSGLPSDRFFAERPEGSVSTLKIQRTQQEDSAVYLCASSAEEEATEAFFGQGTRLTVV.

The chain employs TRBV27 and TRBJ1-6; tentatively, D is TRBD1 (6 bases). The V end was cut by 0 bases, the J end by 9 bases, with 12 bases between. This CDR3 has 15 amino acids. Germline CDR1 MNHEY, CDR2 SMNVEV (reference sequence). As DNA, the CDR3 is TGTGCCAGCAGTTTATCCCAGGGGAGGGGTTCACCCCTCCACTTT. Translation gives CASSLSQGRGSPLHF.

This clone was counted a few times. The chain joins TRBV6-5 to TRBJ2-1, with TRBD1 matching 11 bases. This CDR3 comprises 14 residues. After removal of 6 bases from V and 2 bases from J, the junction contained 0 bases not matched to a gene. Germline lookup yields CDR1 MNHEY and CDR2 SVGAGI. CDR3 in DNA: TGTGCCAGCAGGGGACAGGGGGCCTACAATGAGCAGTTCTTC. Amino acid sequence: CASRGQGAYNEQFF.

This chain uses TRBV7-6 with TRBJ1-3; 10 positions agree with TRBD1. Germline V gene data show CDR1 as SGHVS and CDR2 as FNYEAQ. This CDR3 has 16 amino acids. V shed 1 base and J 1 base; nucleotides not matched to a gene: 1. CDR3 sequence reads: CASSLGQGASGNTIYF. In DNA, the CDR3 is TGTGCCAGCAGCTTAGGACAGGGGGCATCTGGAAACACCATATATTTT.

The chain couples TRBV7-8 to TRBJ2-1, with D tentatively TRBD2 (6 bases). The CDR3 runs to 18 residues. Trimming took 3 bases from V and 0 from J, leaving 18 bases between them. The germline gives CDR1 SGHVS, CDR2 FQNEAQ. In nucleotides, the CDR3 is TGTGCCAGCAGCTTCGGACGGGACTCCCCTAGCTCCTACAATGAGCAGTTCTTC. Protein sequence: CASSFGRDSPSSYNEQFF.

This sequence joins TRBV30 and TRBJ2-1; 15 bases fit TRBD2. J lost 9 bases, V lost 5 bases, and 2 bases had no gene match. In germline, CDR1 is GTSNPN, CDR2 SVGIG (reference sequence). This CDR3 is 13 amino acids long. The CDR3 protein is CAWGLAGGPEQFF. The CDR3 coding sequence is TGTGCCTGGGGACTAGCGGGAGGGCCTGAGCAGTTCTTC. The complete variable domain, with remaining parts taken from reference TRBV30 and TRBJ2-1, reads SQTIHQWPATLVQPVGSPLSLECTVEGTSNPNLYWYRQAAGRGLQLLFYSVGIGQISSEVPQNLSASRPQDRQFILSSKKLLLSDSGFYLCAWGLAGGPEQFFGPGTRLTVL.

In DNA, the CDR3 is TGTGCCAGCAGTTTACTAACAGGGGGAGAGACCCAGTACTTC. It yields the protein CASSLLTGGETQYF. The rearrangement joins TRBV28 to TRBJ2-5; 8 nucleotides match TRBD1. Germline-derived CDR1 and CDR2 are MDHEN and SYDVKM. CDR3 size: 14 residues. The trim removed 2 bases at V and 4 bases at J, leaving 3 bases unmatched.

The rearrangement links TRBV28 to TRBJ2-1, with D perhaps TRBD2 (6 bases). The CDR3 consists of 18 residues. V lost 7 bases, J lost 9 bases, and 31 bases lay in between. Germline V gives CDR1 MDHEN, CDR2 SYDVKM. The CDR3 DNA reads TGTGCCAGCACCCCATCCGGGCTTTCGCCGGGACTTGTCACTGAGCAGTTCTTC. This codes for CASTPSGLSPGLVTEQFF.

Only one count was recorded for this clone. CDR3 nucleotide sequence: TGTGCCAGCAGCTTTGGGACTAGCTGGGAACGTGGGAACAATGAGCAGTTCTTC. The encoded protein is CASSFGTSWERGNNEQFF. The J gene is TRBJ2-1, the V gene TRBV7-2; 9 bases match TRBD2. The CDR3 length is 18 residues. V was clipped by 3 bases and J by 5 bases; unmatched bases: 14. CDR1 and CDR2 (germline): SGHTA, FQGNSA.

The rearrangement uses TRBV30 and TRBJ2-7; TRBD1 aligns across 10 bases. Germline V gene data show CDR1 as GTSNPN and CDR2 as SVGIG (reference sequence). The junction had 6 bases not matched to a gene; V was cut back by 0 bases and J by 1 base. The CDR3 is 16 residues long. The DNA for the CDR3 is TGTGCCTGGAGTGTATACGGGACAGGGGCTTCCTACGAGCAGTACTTC. It specifies CAWSVYGTGASYEQYF.